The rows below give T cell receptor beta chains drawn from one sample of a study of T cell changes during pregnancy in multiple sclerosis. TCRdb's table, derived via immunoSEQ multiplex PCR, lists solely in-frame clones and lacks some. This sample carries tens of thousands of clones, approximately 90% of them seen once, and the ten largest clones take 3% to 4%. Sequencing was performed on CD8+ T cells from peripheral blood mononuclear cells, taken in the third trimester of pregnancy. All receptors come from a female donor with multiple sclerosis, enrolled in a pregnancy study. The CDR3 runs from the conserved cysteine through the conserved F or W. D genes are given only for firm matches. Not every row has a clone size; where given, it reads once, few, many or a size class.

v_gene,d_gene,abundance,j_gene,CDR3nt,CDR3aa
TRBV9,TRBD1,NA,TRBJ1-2,TGTGCCAGCAGCCCACCCGGACAGGGCATTGACTATGGCTACACCTTC,CASSPPGQGIDYGYTF
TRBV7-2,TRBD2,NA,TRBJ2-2,TGTGCCAGCAGCTTAGTCCCGGACTCAGCGGGGGCCAACACCGGGGAGCTGTTTTTT,CASSLVPDSAGANTGELFF
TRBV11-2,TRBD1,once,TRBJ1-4,TGTGCCAGCAGCTTAGAACCCGGGACAGGGATTTATGAAAAACTGTTTTTT,CASSLEPGTGIYEKLFF
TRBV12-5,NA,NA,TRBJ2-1,TGTGCTAGTGGTCTCGCAACCCTGGAGGCCTATGAGCAGTTCTTC,CASGLATLEAYEQFF
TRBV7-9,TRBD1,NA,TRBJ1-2,TGTGCCAGCAGCTTGGGGGGACAGGGTTCTAACTATGGCTACACCTTC,CASSLGGQGSNYGYTF
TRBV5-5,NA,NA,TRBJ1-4,TGTGCCAGCAGCCCGTCGGGAACAGGGCCGGAAAAACTGTTTTTT,CASSPSGTGPEKLFF
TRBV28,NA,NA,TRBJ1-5,TGTGCCAGCAGTTCCCCGGGGAACACCTATAGCAATCAGCCCCAGCATTTT,CASSSPGNTYSNQPQHF
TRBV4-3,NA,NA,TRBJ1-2,TGCGCCAGCAGCCAAGATTATCCCGCGAACTATGGCTACACCTTC,CASSQDYPANYGYTF
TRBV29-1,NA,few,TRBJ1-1,TGCAGCGTTGAACACTCCACTGAAGCTTTCTTT,CSVEHSTEAFF
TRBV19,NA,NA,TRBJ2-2,TGTGCCAGTAGTATAATTGGTGGGGCGGAGCTGTTTTTT,CASSIIGGAELFF
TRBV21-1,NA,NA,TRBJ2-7,TGTGCCAGCAGCAAAGTTTGTGGGGCAGTCTTATACTACGAGCAGTACTTC,CASSKVCGAVLYYEQYF
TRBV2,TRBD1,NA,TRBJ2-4,TGTGCCAGCGGGCGAAGGACAGGGGGCCAAGAACTAGCCAAAAACATTCAGTACTTC,CASGRRTGGQELAKNIQYF
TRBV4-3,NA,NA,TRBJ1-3,TGCGCCAGCAGCCAAGTAGGAAGGGGGAACACCATATATTTT,CASSQVGRGNTIYF
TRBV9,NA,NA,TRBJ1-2,TGTGCCAGCAGCGTAGTAACAGTCAGCTATGGCTACACCTTC,CASSVVTVSYGYTF
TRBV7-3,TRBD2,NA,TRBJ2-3,TGTGCCAGCAGCTTACCTCTAGCGGGGGGGCCTGATACGCAGTATTTT,CASSLPLAGGPDTQYF
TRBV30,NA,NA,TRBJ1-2,TGTGCCTGGAGTGTTGGGAGGGATTTACATGGCTACACCTTC,CAWSVGRDLHGYTF
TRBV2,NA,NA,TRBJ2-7,TGTGCCAGCAGTGAAGATCTGGGCACCTACGAGCAGTACTTC,CASSEDLGTYEQYF
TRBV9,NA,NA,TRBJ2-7,TGTGCCAGCAGCGTTGAGGGCTCCTACGAGCAGTACTTC,CASSVEGSYEQYF
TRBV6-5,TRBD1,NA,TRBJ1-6,TGTGCCAGCAGTTACTCGACAGGGAGTTCACCCCTCCACTTT,CASSYSTGSSPLHF
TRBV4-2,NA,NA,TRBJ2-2,TGTGCCTCCTTCGGGGGTGGTCGCGGGGAGCTGTTTTTT,CASFGGGRGELFF